This is a list of T cell receptor beta chains from one sample in a study of control samples from healthy donors and cancer patients. The table came from immunoSEQ multiplex PCR; TCRdb's copy has only in-frame clones and leaves some out. The top ten hold 20% to 25% of the sample, which has 45,000 to 55,000 clones, more than 85% seen once. Sequencing was carried out using PBMCs. The receptors originated from a woman aged 50 to 60 with head and neck cancer. Both conserved end residues are part of each CDR3. The order of the fields is clone size, D gene, V gene, CDR3 protein. A D gene is named only where the DNA matches it firmly. Clone size is stated in some rows and not others, as once, few, many or a class when expanded.

NA | TRBD1 | TRBV11-2 | CASSPRRGRNNEKLFF
NA | NA | TRBV4-1 | CASSQEGALRDTIYF
NA | NA | TRBV5-6 | CASSPTVMNTEAFF
once | NA | TRBV28 | CASANMRPGEKLFF
NA | NA | TRBV28 | CATYTGGRVYEQYF
NA | TRBD1 | TRBV5-1 | CASSAYPGQGTEAFF
once | NA | TRBV11-3 | CASSLRWGSYNEQFF
NA | TRBD1 | TRBV7-9 | CASSSLGYRGVRTEAFF
NA | TRBD1 | TRBV28 | CASTPGQGFQETQYF
NA | NA | TRBV7-8 | CASSYSGRPQHF
NA | TRBD2 | TRBV11-3 | CASSSLAGLSTDTQYF
NA | TRBD2 | TRBV6-2/TRBV6-3 | CASSHRSSGTSGSTDTQYF
NA | TRBD2 | TRBV10-3 | CAASGTSGRSGELFF
NA | NA | TRBV23-1 | CASSHYRSYNSPLHF
NA | NA | TRBV21-1 | CASSPRGGTSGEYNEQFF
NA | TRBD1 | TRBV6-6 | CASSYEYDDRAGELFF
NA | NA | TRBV29-1 | CSVEKQVTAEAFF
NA | NA | TRBV4-2 | CASSHDPGRNNEQFF
NA | TRBD1 | TRBV2 | CASRRQGAWIQYF